These 12 T cell receptor beta chains came from one sample sequenced in a study of cytomegalovirus exposure and HLA in healthy donors. This PCR relied on a set of 60 Vbeta primers and 13 Jbeta primers. Method: immunoSEQ multiplex PCR; TCRdb's copy keeps in-frame clones and lacks some. The repertoire holds some 200,000 clones, with more than 80% as singletons. The sample taken for sequencing was PBMCs. These receptors came from a woman between 50 and 59 years old in good health and CMV-seropositive.

This chain uses TRBV6-1 with TRBJ1-4, with 9 bases matching TRBD1. Germline lookup yields CDR1 MNHNS and CDR2 SASEGT. The CDR3 contains 14 residues. V trimming: 6 bases; J trimming: 8 bases; junction bases outside the gene matches: 7. The CDR3 DNA is TGTGCCAGCAGAGGACAGGGGTCAGTCGAAAAACTGTTTTTT. This gives the protein CASRGQGSVEKLFF.

The chain employs TRBV7-8 and TRBJ1-1; D uncertain. Trimming cost V 5 bases and J 1 base, with 5 bases left between them. Germline assignment: CDR1 SGHVS and CDR2 FQNEAQ. This CDR3 comprises 12 residues. The CDR3 sequence is CASSLTNTEAFF. The CDR3 region has the DNA TGTGCCAGCAGCCTAACGAACACTGAAGCTTTCTTT. The full variable domain, completed using reference TRBV7-8 and TRBJ1-1, is GAGVSQSPRYKVAKRGQDVALRCDPISGHVSLFWYQQALGQGPEFLTYFQNEAQLDKSGLPSDRFFAERPEGSVSTLKIQRTQQEDSAVYLCASSLTNTEAFFGQGTRLTVV.

The rearrangement uses TRBV4-2 and TRBJ1-4; no firm D call. The ends were cut back, 3 bases at V and 6 bases at J, with 8 bases in the middle. Germline V lookup: CDR1 LGHNA, CDR2 YNFKEQ. This CDR3 is built from 13 residues. The CDR3 is CASSQAPHEKLFF. The DNA for the CDR3 is TGTGCCAGCAGCCAGGCCCCCCATGAAAAACTGTTTTTT.

This clone showed up just once. The chain couples TRBV28 to TRBJ1-5; TRBD1 matches 9 bases. From germline, CDR1 is MDHEN and CDR2 SYDVKM. The CDR3 runs 14 residues. Unmatched junction bases numbered 6, after V lost 7 bases and J lost 5 bases. The CDR3 bases are TGTGCCAGCACCGAACAGGGGGCTTATCAGCCCCAGCATTTT. This encodes CASTEQGAYQPQHF. Looking up the rest from reference TRBV28 and TRBJ1-5 gives the full variable domain: DVKVTQSSRYLVKRTGEKVFLECVQDMDHENMFWYRQDPGLGLRLIYFSYDVKMKEKGDIPEGYSVSREKKERFSLILESASTNQTSMYLCASTEQGAYQPQHFGDGTRLSIL.

This chain joins TRBV28 and TRBJ2-5; weak D call: TRBD1 (5 bases). CDR1 is MDHEN and CDR2 is SYDVKM in the germline V gene. The CDR3 has 12 residues. V lost 6 bases and J 4 bases, leaving 9 bases between the germline ends. The CDR3 region is CASSPRGETQYF. Written as DNA, the CDR3 is TGTGCCAGCAGCCCTAGGGGAGAGACCCAGTACTTC.

A single count supports this clone. This chain connects TRBV28 to TRBJ2-2, with a possible D match to TRBD1 (5 bases). The CDR3 runs to 16 residues. Trimming shortened V by 2 bases and J by 7 bases, and 17 bases separated the two germline ends. The V gene's germline CDR1 is MDHEN and CDR2 SYDVKM. Here the CDR3 DNA reads TGTGCCAGCAGTTTAGTGGGGCCTGCTATGGGCGGGGAGCTGTTTTTT. This encodes CASSLVGPAMGGELFF.

The chain links TRBV5-4 to TRBJ2-5; TRBD2 matches at 7 bases. J was trimmed by 5 bases and V by 4 bases; bases with no gene match: 2. The germline CDR1 and CDR2 sequences are SGHNT and YYREEE (reference sequence). The CDR3 contains 12 residues. As DNA, the CDR3 is TGTGCCAGCAGCGACGGGGGGGAGACCCAGTACTTC. Protein: CASSDGGETQYF.

This clone showed up just once. This chain connects TRBV2 to TRBJ2-7, with 7 bases lining up with TRBD1. The CDR3 runs 15 residues. With 6 bases clipped from V and 2 bases from J, the junction kept 10 bases outside the gene matches. Per germline, CDR1 SNHLY and CDR2 FYNNEI. The DNA for the CDR3 is TGTGCCAGCAGCGCCCCAGCGACAGGGACCTACGAGCAGTACTTC. Its translation is CASSAPATGTYEQYF.

The V gene is TRBV5-1, the J gene TRBJ2-7; 7 bases match TRBD1. V lost 6 bases, J lost 3 bases, and 12 bases stayed unmatched. The length of the CDR3 is 15 residues. Germline CDR1 is SGHRS and CDR2 is YFSETQ. CDR3 bases: TGCGCCAGCATGCGAGGGGGCGCAGATCTCTACGAGCAGTACTTC. Translated: CASMRGGADLYEQYF.

This chain joins TRBV14 and TRBJ2-5, with no clear D. The J call may be incorrect, as the DNA end agrees better with TRBJ2-7. CDR3 length equals 12 residues. Germline-derived CDR1 and CDR2 are SGHDN and FVKESK. CDR3 amino acids: CASSQVSYEQYF. CDR3 DNA: TGTGCCAGCAGCCAGGTCTCCTACGAGCAGTACTTC.

The chain is built from TRBV4-3 and TRBJ2-7, with TRBD1 identical over 8 bases. The CDR3 loop spans 17 amino acids. Per the germline V gene, CDR1 is LGHNA and CDR2 is YSLEER. The junction had 16 bases not matched to a gene; V was cut back by 4 bases and J by 5 bases. The CDR3 DNA sequence: TGCGCCAGCAGCCGAACCACCGACACAGGGGGAGTCCACGAGCAGTACTTC. Amino acids: CASSRTTDTGGVHEQYF.

This clone has just a few counts. The chain carries TRBV5-1 and TRBJ2-1; 8 bases fit TRBD1. Per germline, CDR1 SGHRS and CDR2 YFSETQ. This CDR3 has 14 residues. Trimming took 5 bases from V and 3 from J; bases not matched to a gene: 4. The CDR3 DNA reads as TGCGCCAGCAGAAGGACAGGGTTCTACAATGAGCAGTTCTTC. Its translation: CASRRTGFYNEQFF. The whole variable domain, filled in from reference TRBV5-1 and TRBJ2-1, reads KAGVTQTPRYLIKTRGQQVTLSCSPISGHRSVSWYQQTPGQGLQFLFEYFSETQRNKGNFPGRFSGRQFSNSRSEMNVSTLELGDSALYLCASRRTGFYNEQFFGPGTRLTVL.